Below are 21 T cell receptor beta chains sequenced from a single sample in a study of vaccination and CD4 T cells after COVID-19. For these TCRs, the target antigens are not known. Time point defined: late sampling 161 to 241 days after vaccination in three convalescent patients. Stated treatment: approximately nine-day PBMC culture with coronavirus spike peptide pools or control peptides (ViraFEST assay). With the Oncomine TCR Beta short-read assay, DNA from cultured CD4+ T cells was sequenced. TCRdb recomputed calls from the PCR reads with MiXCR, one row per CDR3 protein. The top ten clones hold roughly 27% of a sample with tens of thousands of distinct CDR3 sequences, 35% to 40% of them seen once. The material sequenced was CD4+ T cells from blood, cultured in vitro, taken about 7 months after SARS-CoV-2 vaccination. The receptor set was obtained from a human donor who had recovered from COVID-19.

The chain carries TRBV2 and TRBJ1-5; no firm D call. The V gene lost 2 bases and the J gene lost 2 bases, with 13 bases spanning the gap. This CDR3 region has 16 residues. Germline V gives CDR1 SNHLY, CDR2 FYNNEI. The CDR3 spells CASSELGTVGNQPQHF. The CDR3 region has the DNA TGTGCCAGCAGTGAATTAGGTACGGTAGGCAATCAGCCCCAGCATTTT.

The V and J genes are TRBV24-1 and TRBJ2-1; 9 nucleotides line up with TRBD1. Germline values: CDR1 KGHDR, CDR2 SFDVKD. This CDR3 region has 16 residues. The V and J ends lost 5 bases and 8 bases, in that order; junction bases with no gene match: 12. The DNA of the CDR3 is TGTGCCACCAGTGCCGTAGGGGGACAGGGATACCATGAGCAGTTCTTC. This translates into CATSAVGGQGYHEQFF.

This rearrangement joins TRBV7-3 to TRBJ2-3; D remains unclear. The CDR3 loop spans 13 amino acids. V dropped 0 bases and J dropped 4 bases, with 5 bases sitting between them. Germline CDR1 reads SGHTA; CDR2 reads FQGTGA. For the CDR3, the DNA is TGTGCCAGCAGCTTAACTTACTCAGATACGCAGTATTTT. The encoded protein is CASSLTYSDTQYF.

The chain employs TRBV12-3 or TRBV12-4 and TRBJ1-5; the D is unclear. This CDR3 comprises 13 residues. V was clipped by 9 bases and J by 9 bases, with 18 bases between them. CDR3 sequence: CASGYYHNWPQHF. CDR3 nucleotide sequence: TGTGCCAGTGGGTACTACCACAATTGGCCCCAGCATTTT.

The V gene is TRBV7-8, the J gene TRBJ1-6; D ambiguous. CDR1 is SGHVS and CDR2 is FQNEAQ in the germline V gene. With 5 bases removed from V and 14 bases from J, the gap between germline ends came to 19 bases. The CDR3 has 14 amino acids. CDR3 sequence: CASSLLDGVKSLHF. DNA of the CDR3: TGTGCCAGCAGCCTTCTAGACGGAGTGAAGTCCCTCCACTTT.

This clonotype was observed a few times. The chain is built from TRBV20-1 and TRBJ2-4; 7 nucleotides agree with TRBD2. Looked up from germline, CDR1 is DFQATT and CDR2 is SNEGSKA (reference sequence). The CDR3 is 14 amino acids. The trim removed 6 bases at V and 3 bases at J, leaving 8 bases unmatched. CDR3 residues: CSAPRREGKNIQYF. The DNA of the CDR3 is TGCAGTGCGCCTCGTAGGGAGGGCAAAAACATTCAGTACTTC.

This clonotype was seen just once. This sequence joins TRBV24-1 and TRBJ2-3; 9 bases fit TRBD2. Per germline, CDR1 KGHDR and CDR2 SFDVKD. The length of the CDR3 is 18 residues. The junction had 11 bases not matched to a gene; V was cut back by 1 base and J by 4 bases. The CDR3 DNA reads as TGTGCCACCAGTGATTTCTTGCGGGGGGGGCCGATGGCAGATACGCAGTATTTT. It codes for CATSDFLRGGPMADTQYF.

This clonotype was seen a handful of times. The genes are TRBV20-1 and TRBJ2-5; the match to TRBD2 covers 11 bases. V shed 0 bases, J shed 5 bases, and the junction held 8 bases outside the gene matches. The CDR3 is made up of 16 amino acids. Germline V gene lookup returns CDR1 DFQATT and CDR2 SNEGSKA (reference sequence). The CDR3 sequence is CSARDSTSGIRETQYF. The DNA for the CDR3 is TGCAGTGCTAGAGATTCGACTAGCGGGATCCGTGAGACCCAGTACTTC.

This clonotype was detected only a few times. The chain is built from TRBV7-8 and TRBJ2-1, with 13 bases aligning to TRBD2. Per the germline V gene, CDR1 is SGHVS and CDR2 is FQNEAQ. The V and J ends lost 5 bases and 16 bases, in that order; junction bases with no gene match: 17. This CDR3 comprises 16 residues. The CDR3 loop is CASSAGPNTGLAGVFF. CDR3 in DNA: TGTGCCAGCAGCGCAGGACCGAACACAGGACTAGCGGGGGTTTTCTTC.

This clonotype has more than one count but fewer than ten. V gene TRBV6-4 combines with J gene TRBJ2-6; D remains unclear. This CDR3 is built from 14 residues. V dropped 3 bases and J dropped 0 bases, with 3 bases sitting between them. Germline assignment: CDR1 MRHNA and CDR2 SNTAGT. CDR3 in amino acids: CASSESSGANVLTF. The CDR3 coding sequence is TGTGCCAGCAGTGAGAGCTCTGGGGCCAACGTCCTGACTTTC.

In DNA, the CDR3 is TGCAGTGCGTGGACTAGCGGGACCGATGAGCAGTTCTTC. This codes for CSAWTSGTDEQFF. The rearrangement links TRBV20-1 to TRBJ2-1; 12 bases are shared with TRBD2. V was clipped by 6 bases and J by 8 bases; unmatched bases: 5. Germline CDR1 DFQATT, CDR2 SNEGSKA (reference sequence). The CDR3 totals 13 residues.

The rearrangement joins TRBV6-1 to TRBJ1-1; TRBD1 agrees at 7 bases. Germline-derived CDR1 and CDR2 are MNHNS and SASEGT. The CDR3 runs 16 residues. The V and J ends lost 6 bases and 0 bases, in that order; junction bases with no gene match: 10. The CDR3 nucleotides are TGTGCCAGCAGCGGAGAGTGGACAGGTTTGAACACTGAAGCTTTCTTT. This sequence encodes CASSGEWTGLNTEAFF.

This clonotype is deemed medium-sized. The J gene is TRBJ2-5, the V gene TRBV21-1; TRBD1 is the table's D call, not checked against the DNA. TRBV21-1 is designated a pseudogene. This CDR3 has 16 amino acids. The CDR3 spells CASRKGAGGLQETQYF. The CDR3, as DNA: TGTGCCAGCAGGAAAGGGGCAGGGGGACTCCAAGAGACCCAGTACTTC.

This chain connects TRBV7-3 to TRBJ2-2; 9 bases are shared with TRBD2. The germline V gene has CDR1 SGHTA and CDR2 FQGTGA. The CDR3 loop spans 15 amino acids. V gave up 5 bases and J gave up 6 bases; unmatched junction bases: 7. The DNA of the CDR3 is TGTGCCAGCAGCGACGTCGGGACTAGCCCCGGGGAGCTGTTTTTT. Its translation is CASSDVGTSPGELFF.

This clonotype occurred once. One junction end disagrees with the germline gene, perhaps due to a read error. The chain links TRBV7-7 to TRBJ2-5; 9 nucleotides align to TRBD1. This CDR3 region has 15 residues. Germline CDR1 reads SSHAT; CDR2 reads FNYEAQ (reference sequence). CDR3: CASSLGTGRKETQYF. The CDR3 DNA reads TGTGCTAGCAGCTTAGGGACAGGGAGGAAAGAGACCCAGTACTTC.

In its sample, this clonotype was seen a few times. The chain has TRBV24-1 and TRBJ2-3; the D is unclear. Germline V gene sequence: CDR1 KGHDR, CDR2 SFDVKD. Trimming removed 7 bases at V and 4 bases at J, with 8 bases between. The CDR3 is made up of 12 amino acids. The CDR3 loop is CATRSLADTQYF. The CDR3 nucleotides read TGTGCCACCAGGTCCCTCGCAGATACGCAGTATTTT.

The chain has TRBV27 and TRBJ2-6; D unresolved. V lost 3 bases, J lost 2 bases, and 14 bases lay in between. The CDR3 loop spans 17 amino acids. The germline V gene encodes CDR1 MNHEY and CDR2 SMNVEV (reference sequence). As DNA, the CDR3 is TGTGCCAGCAGTTTGGGTTCGGGTAACGCTGGGGCCAACGTCCTGACTTTC. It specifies CASSLGSGNAGANVLTF.

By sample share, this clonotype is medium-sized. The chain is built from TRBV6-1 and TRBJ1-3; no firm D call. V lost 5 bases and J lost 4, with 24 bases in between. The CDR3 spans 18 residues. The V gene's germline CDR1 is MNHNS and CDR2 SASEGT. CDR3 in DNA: TGTGCCAGCAGTCGGGCCACGGAGCTACTGGGCCCCGGAAACACCATATATTTT. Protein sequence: CASSRATELLGPGNTIYF.

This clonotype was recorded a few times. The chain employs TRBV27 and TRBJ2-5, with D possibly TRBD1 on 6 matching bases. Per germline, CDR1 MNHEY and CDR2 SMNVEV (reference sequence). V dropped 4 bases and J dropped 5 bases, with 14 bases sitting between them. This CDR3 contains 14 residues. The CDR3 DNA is TGTGCCAGCAGTTCGGACAGATTTAGGGAGACCCAGTACTTC. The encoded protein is CASSSDRFRETQYF.

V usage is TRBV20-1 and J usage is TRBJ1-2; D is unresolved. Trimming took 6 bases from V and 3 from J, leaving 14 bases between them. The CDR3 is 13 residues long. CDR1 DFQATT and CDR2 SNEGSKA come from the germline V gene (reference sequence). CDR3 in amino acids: CSAPTGMDYGYTF. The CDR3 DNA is TGCAGTGCCCCGACGGGAATGGACTATGGCTACACCTTC.

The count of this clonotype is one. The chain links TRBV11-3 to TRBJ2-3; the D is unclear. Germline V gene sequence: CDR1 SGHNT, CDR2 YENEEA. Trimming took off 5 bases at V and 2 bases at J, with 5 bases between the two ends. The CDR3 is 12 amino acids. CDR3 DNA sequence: TGTGCCAGCAGCGGAGTCACAGATACGCAGTATTTT. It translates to CASSGVTDTQYF. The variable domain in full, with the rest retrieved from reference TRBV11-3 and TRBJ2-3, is EAGVVQSPRYKIIEKKQPVAFWCNPISGHNTLYWYLQNLGQGPELLIRYENEEAVDDSQLPKDRFSAERLKGVDSTLKIQPAELGDSAVYLCASSGVTDTQYFGPGTRLTVL.